These 27 T cell receptor beta chains originate from one sample sequenced in a study of ipilimumab plus nivolumab after autologous stem cell transplantation. Repertoires were generated with immunoSEQ multiplex PCR, while TCRdb's copy carries only in-frame clones and drops some. This table has about 47,000 clones, approximately 90% appearing once. The source was PBMCs, collected in a trial of ipilimumab plus nivolumab as post-transplant consolidation. The receptor set was obtained from a male donor with multiple myeloma.

The chain employs TRBV18 and TRBJ1-5, with a tentative D call TRBD1 (5 bases). V lost 5 bases, J lost 2 bases, and 16 bases lay in between. The V gene's germline CDR1 is KGHSH and CDR2 LQKENI. CDR3 size: 16 residues. The CDR3 DNA reads TGTGCCAGCTCAGCAGGTAGGGAGGGACGCAATCAGCCCCAGCATTTT. Its translation: CASSAGREGRNQPQHF.

CDR3 loop: CASSLGAGGADTQYF. DNA for the CDR3: TGTGCCAGCAGCTTAGGGGCGGGGGGGGCAGATACGCAGTATTTT. The gene calls are TRBV7-6 and TRBJ2-3; 9 bases are shared with TRBD2. The CDR3 sequence is 15 residues long. Germline assignment: CDR1 SGHVS and CDR2 FNYEAQ. Trimming cost V 1 base and J 4 bases; bases outside gene matches: 3.

This clone has more than one count but fewer than ten. J is TRBJ1-4 and V is TRBV2, with TRBD1 matching 10 bases. V dropped 5 bases and J dropped 8; count of bases not matched to a gene: 5. Germline V lookup: CDR1 SNHLY, CDR2 FYNNEI. This CDR3 has 14 amino acids. CDR3 region: CASSTGTGVEKLFF. The CDR3 DNA reads TGTGCCAGCAGTACCGGGACAGGGGTAGAAAAACTGTTTTTT.

The V gene is TRBV9, the J gene TRBJ2-7; D gene uncertain. The CDR3 totals 15 residues. Between the trimmed V and J ends, which lost 0 bases and 4 bases, there was a span of 14 bases. Germline V gene sequence: CDR1 SGDLS, CDR2 YYNGEE. CDR3 bases: TGTGCCAGCAGCGTAGCTGGTAGCTCCTCTTACGAGCAGTACTTC. It specifies CASSVAGSSSYEQYF.

This clone appeared once. This sequence joins TRBV7-9 and TRBJ2-1; TRBD1 or TRBD2 may be the D gene (6 bases each). Trimming shortened V by 1 base and J by 6 bases, and 16 bases separated the two germline ends. Germline values: CDR1 SEHNR, CDR2 FQNEAQ (reference sequence). CDR3 length: 16 residues. The CDR3 here is CASSLGGAGSSNEQFF. CDR3 bases: TGTGCCAGCAGCTTAGGGGGGGCAGGGTCGAGCAATGAGCAGTTCTTC.

This chain joins TRBV4-1 and TRBJ2-4; D may be TRBD1 or TRBD2 (5 bases each). CDR1 is MGHRA and CDR2 is YSYEKL in the germline V gene. Trimming took off 0 bases at V and 14 bases at J, with 20 bases between the two ends. The CDR3 runs 15 residues. CDR3 residues: CASSQDPYTGTDKYF. The CDR3 DNA follows: TGCGCCAGCAGCCAAGATCCCTATACCGGGACGGACAAGTACTTC.

CDR3 bases: TGCGCCAGCAGCTTGGCGGTCTCGAACACCGGGGAGCTGTTTTTT. The encoded protein is CASSLAVSNTGELFF. The gene calls are TRBV5-1 and TRBJ2-2; D remains unclear. The CDR3 covers 15 residues. Trimming stripped 0 bases from V and 0 bases from J, with 6 bases between. CDR1 and CDR2 (germline): SGHRS, YFSETQ.

CDR3: CASSQHIGGDYYEQYF. The CDR3 DNA sequence: TGCGCCAGCAGCCAACACATTGGGGGGGATTACTACGAGCAGTACTTC. The rearrangement joins TRBV4-1 to TRBJ2-7, with 7 bases that match TRBD2. Germline V gene sequence: CDR1 MGHRA, CDR2 YSYEKL. J lost 3 bases, V lost 2 bases, and 10 bases had no gene match. The CDR3 loop spans 16 amino acids.

The chain recombines TRBV6-5 with TRBJ2-5; D not certain. The CDR3 consists of 13 residues. Germline values: CDR1 MNHEY, CDR2 SVGAGI. Between the trimmed V and J ends, which lost 2 bases and 4 bases, there was a span of 8 bases. The CDR3 DNA is TGTGCCAGCAGTTACGGTCTGGGAGAGACCCAGTACTTC. Protein: CASSYGLGETQYF.

The chain employs TRBV7-3 and TRBJ2-3, with 13 bases that match TRBD2. The CDR3 runs 17 residues. Germline values: CDR1 SGHTA, CDR2 FQGTGA. J was trimmed by 0 bases and V by 3 bases; bases with no gene match: 3. CDR3 bases: TGTGCCAGCAGCTTGGGACTAGCGGGGCCTAGCACAGATACGCAGTATTTT. This encodes CASSLGLAGPSTDTQYF.

This chain connects TRBV7-8 to TRBJ2-5; 11 positions agree with TRBD2. Germline assignment: CDR1 SGHVS and CDR2 FQNEAQ. The CDR3 is 18 residues long. V was pared by 0 bases and J by 3 bases, with 9 bases of the junction left unmatched. CDR3 loop: CASSLARRLAGSKETQYF. As DNA, the CDR3 is TGTGCCAGCAGCTTAGCCAGAAGACTAGCGGGATCTAAAGAGACCCAGTACTTC.

The chain recombines TRBV5-4 with TRBJ1-5; perhaps TRBD1 as D (5 bases). Germline loops: CDR1 SGHNT, CDR2 YYREEE (reference sequence). This CDR3 is built from 15 residues. V lost 0 bases to trimming and J lost 3 bases, with 10 bases between them. The CDR3 spells CASSLGQGINQPQHF. The DNA of the CDR3 is TGTGCCAGCAGCTTGGGGCAGGGCATCAATCAGCCCCAGCATTTT.

The V and J genes are TRBV6-4 and TRBJ2-7; 10 bases line up with TRBD1. Per germline, CDR1 MRHNA and CDR2 SNTAGT. Trimming cost V 7 bases and J 5 bases; bases outside gene matches: 5. This CDR3 contains 13 residues. CDR3 nucleotide sequence: TGTGCCAGCACTGTGGGACAGGGGAACGAGCAGTACTTC. It specifies CASTVGQGNEQYF.

The chain has TRBV7-2 and TRBJ1-2; D unresolved. Between the trimmed V and J ends, which lost 1 base and 4 bases, there was a span of 13 bases. Germline V gene sequence: CDR1 SGHTA, CDR2 FQGNSA. The CDR3 length is 15 residues. CDR3 nucleotide sequence: TGTGCCAGCAGCTTAGAGGCCGGGAGTGTCTATGGCTACACCTTC. This codes for CASSLEAGSVYGYTF.

This clone was picked up one time. The rearrangement joins TRBV27 to TRBJ2-3; 7 bases map to TRBD1. This CDR3 spans 14 amino acids. Germline V lookup: CDR1 MNHEY, CDR2 SMNVEV (reference sequence). J was trimmed by 5 bases and V by 4 bases; bases with no gene match: 6. CDR3 region: CASSSQQGRDTQYF. The CDR3 region has the DNA TGTGCCAGCAGTTCCCAACAGGGGAGAGATACGCAGTATTTT.

The chain recombines TRBV30 with TRBJ1-5; 10 bases are shared with TRBD1. There are 18 residues in the CDR3. The V gene end was trimmed by 3 bases and the J gene end by 5 bases; junction bases not matched to a gene: 16. From germline, CDR1 is GTSNPN and CDR2 SVGIG (reference sequence). This chain's CDR3 is CAWSRDRGFRRFDQPQHF. CDR3 DNA sequence: TGTGCCTGGAGCCGGGACAGGGGATTTAGGCGTTTTGATCAGCCCCAGCATTTT.

This chain links TRBV7-2 with TRBJ2-6; tentatively, D is TRBD1 (6 bases). Germline-derived CDR1 and CDR2 are SGHTA and FQGNSA. Trimming stripped 4 bases from V and 0 bases from J, with 7 bases between. The CDR3 is 15 residues long. CDR3 bases: TGTGCCAGCAGCTACAGGGTCTCTGGGGCCAACGTCCTGACTTTC. Translated: CASSYRVSGANVLTF.

V usage is TRBV4-1 and J usage is TRBJ2-7; D unresolved. Germline loops: CDR1 MGHRA, CDR2 YSYEKL. Trimming stripped 0 bases from V and 0 bases from J, with 9 bases between. The CDR3 runs 15 residues. CDR3 in DNA: TGCGCCAGCAGCCAAGACCCCACGGTCTCCTACGAGCAGTACTTC. Amino acid sequence: CASSQDPTVSYEQYF.

The V and J genes are TRBV5-1 and TRBJ2-5, with 11 positions matching TRBD2. This CDR3 contains 15 residues. After removal of 4 bases from V and 5 bases from J, the junction contained 7 bases not matched to a gene. Per germline, CDR1 SGHRS and CDR2 YFSETQ. The CDR3 loop reads CASSQGLAAWETQYF. The CDR3 DNA sequence: TGCGCCAGCAGCCAGGGACTAGCGGCCTGGGAGACCCAGTACTTC.

This chain connects TRBV6-1 to TRBJ2-5; weak D call: TRBD1 (6 bases). The CDR3 length is 13 residues. Germline CDR1 and CDR2: MNHNS and SASEGT. Deletions cut 6 bases from V and 7 bases from J, with 15 bases between. The CDR3 is CASRYRDTRTQYF. CDR3 sequence (DNA): TGTGCCAGCAGGTACCGGGACACCAGGACCCAGTACTTC.

This chain connects TRBV5-1 to TRBJ2-6, with 8 bases that match TRBD1. The CDR3 is made up of 17 amino acids. Germline V lookup: CDR1 SGHRS, CDR2 YFSETQ. Trimming removed 0 bases from V and 4 bases from J; junction bases left unmatched: 6. The CDR3 loop reads CASSLGGTGPGANVLTF. CDR3 sequence (DNA): TGCGCCAGCAGCTTGGGGGGGACAGGTCCCGGGGCCAACGTCCTGACTTTC.

The chain uses TRBV19 and TRBJ2-5; D is unresolved. The V end lost 1 base, the J end lost 1 base, and 7 bases lay between the germline ends. This CDR3 comprises 14 residues. The V gene's germline CDR1 is LNHDA and CDR2 SQIVND (reference sequence). The CDR3 DNA reads as TGTGCCAGTAGTATAGGAGTCAGCCAAGAGACCCAGTACTTC. Protein product: CASSIGVSQETQYF.

The V and J genes are TRBV4-3 and TRBJ1-4; perhaps TRBD1 as D (5 bases). The germline CDR1 and CDR2 sequences are LGHNA and YSLEER. The CDR3 runs to 15 residues. V lost 3 bases, J lost 3 bases, and 11 bases lay in between. The CDR3 region is CASSQSGVANEKLFF. The CDR3 coding sequence is TGCGCCAGCAGCCAGTCGGGGGTAGCTAATGAAAAACTGTTTTTT.

This chain uses TRBV27 with TRBJ2-3; TRBD2 is a possible D gene (6 bases). The CDR3 runs to 15 residues. From germline, CDR1 is MNHEY and CDR2 SMNVEV (reference sequence). The germline V and J ends were trimmed by 6 bases and 6 bases, with 19 bases remaining between them. CDR3 DNA sequence: TGTGCCAGCAGCTTAGAAGTTCCGGCGGGGGATACGCAGTATTTT. Protein product: CASSLEVPAGDTQYF.

This chain links TRBV5-1 with TRBJ2-1; D not resolved. Germline V lookup: CDR1 SGHRS, CDR2 YFSETQ. The ends were cut back, 0 bases at V and 10 bases at J, with 8 bases in the middle. The CDR3 loop spans 12 amino acids. The CDR3 sequence is CASSLEAREQFF. The CDR3 DNA follows: TGCGCCAGCAGCTTGGAAGCCCGAGAGCAGTTCTTC.

The chain uses TRBV15 and TRBJ2-3; D gene ambiguous. The CDR3 is 15 amino acids. Per the germline V gene, CDR1 is LNHNV and CDR2 is YYDKDF (reference sequence). Trimming cost V 0 bases and J 2 bases, with 9 bases left between them. The DNA for the CDR3 is TGTGCCACCAGCAGAGATAACACCAACACAGATACGCAGTATTTT. Translation: CATSRDNTNTDTQYF.

The CDR3 loop is CASSGTASTDTQYF. The DNA of the CDR3 is TGTGCCAGCAGCGGGACGGCCAGCACAGATACGCAGTATTTT. This chain links TRBV9 with TRBJ2-3, with D uncertain. This CDR3 has 14 residues. CDR1 and CDR2 from the germline V gene are SGDLS and YYNGEE. V lost 3 bases and J 0 bases, leaving 8 bases between the germline ends.